This is a list of T cell receptor beta chains from one sample in a study of cytomegalovirus exposure and HLA in healthy donors. TCRdb's copy holds only in-frame clones and misses some; the assay was immunoSEQ multiplex PCR. The data hold some 130,000 clones, with 76% observed a single time. The specimen sequenced was PBMCs. Receptors were obtained from a man aged 35 to 55 in good health and CMV-seronegative. CDR3s include the opening cysteine and the closing phenylalanine or tryptophan. A D gene is named only where the DNA matches it firmly. Only some rows state a clone size, as once, few, many or a class for expanded clones.

j_call	v_call	clone_size	d_call	cdr3_nt	cdr3_aa
TRBJ2-7	TRBV4-2	few	TRBD1	TGTGCCAGCAGCCCCGGACAGGGGTGGTACGAGCAGTACTTC	CASSPGQGWYEQYF
TRBJ2-7	TRBV7-8	.	.	TGTGCCAGCAGCTTAGTTATGTCAGCCTACGAGCAGTACTTC	CASSLVMSAYEQYF
TRBJ2-3	TRBV30	.	.	TGTGCCTGGCACACAGATACGCAGTATTTT	CAWHTDTQYF
TRBJ2-3	TRBV7-8	.	.	TGTGCCAGCAGCTTAGTAGCCGGAGATACGCAGTATTTT	CASSLVAGDTQYF
TRBJ2-3	TRBV30	once	TRBD2	TGTGCCTGGAGTTTGGGACTAGCGGGACAAGGAGCGCAGTATTTT	CAWSLGLAGQGAQYF
TRBJ1-1	TRBV28	.	.	TGTGCCAGCAGGGACATTCTTGAAGCTTTCTTT	CASRDILEAFF
TRBJ2-2	TRBV4-3	.	TRBD2	TGCGCCAGCAGCCAAGATCGTTGGGGGGGGAACACCGGGGAGCTGTTTTTT	CASSQDRWGGNTGELFF
TRBJ1-5	TRBV15	.	.	TGTGCCACCAGCAGAGGCTCGGGGGGCGTCGGTGGCAATCAGCCCCAGCATTTT	CATSRGSGGVGGNQPQHF
TRBJ2-7	TRBV30	.	.	TGTGCCTGGGGGGCGGGGGCAAACTACGAGCAGTACTTC	CAWGAGANYEQYF
TRBJ1-1	TRBV28	.	.	TGTGCCAGCAGAACGGGGAACACTGAAGCTTTCTTT	CASRTGNTEAFF
TRBJ2-1	TRBV19	.	TRBD1	TGTGCCAGTAGTTCCGGACAGGGAACTAGAAATGAGCAGTTCTTC	CASSSGQGTRNEQFF
TRBJ1-4	TRBV28	.	.	TGTGCCAGCAAGGAGGTCACTAATGAAAAACTGTTTTTT	CASKEVTNEKLFF
TRBJ2-7	TRBV9	once	TRBD2	TGTGCCAGCAGCGTAGTCCCTAGCGGGAGCTCCTACGAGCAGTACTTC	CASSVVPSGSSYEQYF
TRBJ2-2	TRBV7-2	.	.	TGTGCCAGCAGCCAAAACGGTCGAGTCACCGGGGAGCTGTTTTTT	CASSQNGRVTGELFF
TRBJ2-1	TRBV4-3	.	.	TGCGCCAGCAGCCATCGGGACTTCCAATCCTACAATGAGCAGTTCTTC	CASSHRDFQSYNEQFF
TRBJ2-2	TRBV19	.	TRBD2	TGTGCCAGTAGTATAGATGCGCGGGGGGGAGCCGGGGAGCTGTTTTTT	CASSIDARGGAGELFF
TRBJ2-7	TRBV9	.	TRBD2	TGTGCCAGCAGCGCGAGCGTCATAGCGGGAGGACGCGAGCAGTACTTC	CASSASVIAGGREQYF
TRBJ2-3	TRBV4-2	.	.	TGTGCCAGCAGCAACCACTTGACTCAACACACAGATACGCAGTATTTT	CASSNHLTQHTDTQYF
TRBJ2-1	TRBV5-1	.	TRBD1	TGCGCCAGCAGCCCAGAGGGGGCGTTATATGAGCAGTTCTTC	CASSPEGALYEQFF
TRBJ1-1	TRBV6-4	once	.	TGTGCCAGCAGTAGATCCCCGGGAGGCTACACTGAAGCTTTCTTT	CASSRSPGGYTEAFF
TRBJ1-5	TRBV5-8	once	TRBD1	TGTGCCAGCAGCTTGGCTACAGGGGATCAGCCCCAGCATTTT	CASSLATGDQPQHF
TRBJ2-7	TRBV5-1	once	TRBD1	TGCGCCAGCAGCCCGGACAGGGTTGGGTACGAGCAGTACTTC	CASSPDRVGYEQYF
TRBJ2-7	TRBV5-1	few	.	TGCGCCAGCAGTTACGTAGCGGACCCCTCCTACGAGCAGTACTTC	CASSYVADPSYEQYF
TRBJ2-7	TRBV6-1	.	TRBD1	TGTGCCAGCAGTGAGGGGCTGTCGGGGACAGGGGTTCATGAGCAGTACTTC	CASSEGLSGTGVHEQYF
TRBJ2-7	TRBV12-1	few	.	TGTGCCAGCAGCTTTAGCCCTAGCGGTTCCTGCGAGCAGTACTTC	CASSFSPSGSCEQYF
TRBJ1-1	TRBV6-5	.	.	TGTGCCAGCAGTTACTGGGACACCAGAAACACTGAAGCTTTCTTT	CASSYWDTRNTEAFF
TRBJ1-2	TRBV7-2	.	.	TGTGCCAGCAGCTTAGGGGCGGGACGGGGCTACACCTTC	CASSLGAGRGYTF
TRBJ2-7	TRBV7-9	.	.	TGTGCCAGCAGCTTAGAAGCAGGGCCGAGCTCCTACGAGCAGTACTTC	CASSLEAGPSSYEQYF
TRBJ2-2	TRBV6-1	.	TRBD1	TGTGCCAGCAGTGACCGGACAGGGCAGCGTTTTCGGGAGCTGTTTTTT	CASSDRTGQRFRELFF
TRBJ1-2	TRBV14	.	.	TGTGCCAGCAGCCAAGTGAACAGGGTTCCCTATGGCTACACCTTC	CASSQVNRVPYGYTF
TRBJ2-7	TRBV28	.	.	TGTGCCAGCAGCCAGCCGCCAGGGGTTAAGCGCGAGCAGTACTTC	CASSQPPGVKREQYF
TRBJ2-7	TRBV27	.	TRBD1	TGTGCCAGCAGACCGGGACAGGGCGCCTACGAGCAGTACTTC	CASRPGQGAYEQYF
TRBJ1-1	TRBV7-2	.	.	TGTGCCAGCAGCTTAGTGGCAGGTTTAAACACTGAAGCTTTCTTT	CASSLVAGLNTEAFF
TRBJ2-7	TRBV6-5	.	.	TGTGCCAGCAGTTCCGGACAGCCCTACGAGCAGTACTTC	CASSSGQPYEQYF
TRBJ2-3	TRBV19	.	TRBD1	TGTGCCAGTAGTTCACAGGGGACGGATACGCAGTATTTT	CASSSQGTDTQYF
TRBJ1-6	TRBV5-6	.	.	TGTGCCAGCAGCCTTTTTGCGGGGGAGAGGCGTTCACCCCTCCACTTT	CASSLFAGERRSPLHF
TRBJ1-2	TRBV30	.	TRBD1	TGTGCCTGGAGGGGAGGGGACAGGGGGCTCAGCTACTATGGCTACACCTTC	CAWRGGDRGLSYYGYTF
TRBJ2-7	TRBV7-8	.	TRBD2	TGTGCCAGCAGCACGACTAGCGGGAGCGACGAGCAGTACTTC	CASSTTSGSDEQYF
TRBJ2-2	TRBV6-9	.	.	TGTGCCACCTCCTCAGGGGCCCGCCCCGGGGAGCTGTTTTTT	CATSSGARPGELFF
TRBJ2-3	TRBV6-1	.	TRBD1	TGTGCCAGCAGTGAAGAAAAGGGGACAGAGCGCACAGATACGCAGTATTTT	CASSEEKGTERTDTQYF
TRBJ1-6	TRBV5-1	.	.	TGCGCCAGCAGCCCTCTGGAACAGACGAATTCACCCCTCCACTTT	CASSPLEQTNSPLHF
TRBJ2-5	TRBV6-1	.	.	TGTGCCAGCAGTGAAGATTTAGGGGGGGCTAGGACAGAGACCCAGTACTTC	CASSEDLGGARTETQYF
TRBJ2-1	TRBV6-1	.	.	TGTGCCAGCAGTGAGTCATATGGCAGGTTCAATGAGCAGTTCTTC	CASSESYGRFNEQFF
TRBJ2-7	TRBV5-8	.	TRBD2	TGTGCCAGCAGCCTACTACTAGCGGGAACCTACGAGCAGTACTTC	CASSLLLAGTYEQYF
TRBJ2-7	TRBV11-2	.	.	TGTGCCAGCAGCTCACTTAGACAGTACGAGCAGTACTTC	CASSSLRQYEQYF
TRBJ2-1	TRBV5-1	.	.	TGCGCCAGCAGGTCGCCGGGGAAGTACAATGAGCAGTTCTTC	CASRSPGKYNEQFF
TRBJ1-4	TRBV28	.	TRBD1	TGTGCCAGCATCAACCCAGGGGGCGCGATTGAAAAACTGTTTTTT	CASINPGGAIEKLFF
TRBJ2-2	TRBV14	.	TRBD1	TGTGCCAGCAGCCCATCCGGGACAGGGAACACCGGGGAGCTGTTTTTT	CASSPSGTGNTGELFF